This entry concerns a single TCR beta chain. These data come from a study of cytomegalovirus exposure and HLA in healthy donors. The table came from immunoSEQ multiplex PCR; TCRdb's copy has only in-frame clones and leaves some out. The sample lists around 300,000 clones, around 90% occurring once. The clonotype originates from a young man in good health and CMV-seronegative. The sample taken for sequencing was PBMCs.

CDR3 in DNA: TGTGCCAGCAATGGCGGTGAGGGCTATGGCTACACCTTC. The encoded protein is CASNGGEGYGYTF. The gene calls are TRBV6-5 and TRBJ1-2; D is undetermined. Trimming pared 7 bases from V and 4 bases from J, leaving 13 bases between. Germline lookup yields CDR1 MNHEY and CDR2 SVGAGI. CDR3 length: 13 residues.